The rows below give T cell receptor beta chains drawn from one sample of a study of cytomegalovirus exposure and HLA in healthy donors. Sequencing was performed with immunoSEQ multiplex PCR; in TCRdb, only in-frame clones are kept and a portion is missing. Of tens of thousands of clones detected, about nine tenths appear once; the ten largest clones hold about an eighth. Material: PBMCs. These receptors were obtained from a woman between 40 and 50 years old in good health and CMV-seropositive. CDR3s include the opening cysteine and the closing phenylalanine or tryptophan. A D gene is named only where the DNA matches it firmly. Where a row states a size, it is once, few, many or the class of an expanded clone; other rows omit it.

j_call v_call clone_size d_call cdr3_nt cdr3_aa
TRBJ2-7 TRBV7-9 NA NA TGTGCCATTGTGGGGGGAGACCTCTCCTACGAGCAGTACTTC CAIVGGDLSYEQYF
TRBJ1-4 TRBV18 NA TRBD1 TGTGCCAGCTCACTCTACAGGGGCCCTAATGAAAAACTGTTTTTT CASSLYRGPNEKLFF
TRBJ1-3 TRBV4-3 few NA TGCGCCAGCAGCCAAGCCCTCCTCTCTGGAAACACCATATATTTT CASSQALLSGNTIYF
TRBJ1-1 TRBV7-9 NA NA TGTGCCAGCAGCTTAGGACAGATGAACACTGAAGCTTTCTTT CASSLGQMNTEAFF
TRBJ1-5 TRBV18 NA NA TGTGCCAGCTCGTCCTTCACAGGGCGGAATCAGCCCCAGCATTTT CASSSFTGRNQPQHF
TRBJ1-1 TRBV29-1 NA NA TGCAGCACCAAAGGACAGATTGAAGCTTTCTTT CSTKGQIEAFF
TRBJ1-5 TRBV7-2 NA NA TGTGCCAGCAGCTTAGTAGGAGGGGTGGCGCAGCCCCAGCATTTT CASSLVGGVAQPQHF
TRBJ2-7 TRBV6-5 NA TRBD1 TGTGCCAGCAGTCCGGGCAGGGGGCTAATCTACGAGCAGTACTTC CASSPGRGLIYEQYF
TRBJ2-5 TRBV6-5 NA NA TGTGCCAGCACCATGTTTGCGTGGCAAGAGACCCAGTACTTC CASTMFAWQETQYF
TRBJ1-2 TRBV7-2 NA TRBD1 TGTGCCAGCAGCAGAACGGGACAGGGGATGCGGGGCTACACCTTC CASSRTGQGMRGYTF
TRBJ2-7 TRBV5-1 NA NA TGCGCCAGCAGCTGGATGACTAGAGAGGGCTACGAGCAGTACTTC CASSWMTREGYEQYF
TRBJ2-5 TRBV6-5 once NA TGTGCCAGCAGTGCGGCAGGCGGGGGCGAGACCCAGTACTTC CASSAAGGGETQYF
TRBJ1-6 TRBV4-1 NA NA TGCGCCAGCAGCCACCTAACCCAAGGGGGTTACTCACCCCTCCACTTT CASSHLTQGGYSPLHF
TRBJ2-7 TRBV10-3 NA TRBD1 TGTGCCATCAGCGGGGACAGGGCTCGGGAGCAGTACTTC CAISGDRAREQYF
TRBJ2-7 TRBV4-3 once NA TGCGCCAGCAGCCTTTCGCACAGCCTCTACGAGCAGTACTTC CASSLSHSLYEQYF
TRBJ1-1 TRBV10-2 NA TRBD1 TGCGCCAGCCAGGGGGACACTGAAGCTTTCTTT CASQGDTEAFF
TRBJ2-3 TRBV18 NA TRBD2 TGTGCCAGCTCATCCGGGGGGGGAGATACGCAGTATTTT CASSSGGGDTQYF
TRBJ2-1 TRBV10-3 NA TRBD2 TGTGCCATCAAAGACGGGGGGGCCTACAATGAGCAGTTCTTC CAIKDGGAYNEQFF
TRBJ1-6 TRBV27 NA NA TGTGCCAGCAGACGGGACTCCTATAATTCACCCCTCCACTTT CASRRDSYNSPLHF
TRBJ1-5 TRBV15 NA NA TGTGCCACCATCAACCCGGGAAAGAATCAGCCCCAGCATTTT CATINPGKNQPQHF
TRBJ1-5 TRBV2 medium-sized TRBD1 TGTGCCAGCAGTATAGACAGGGATCGGGAACAGCCCCAGCATTTT CASSIDRDREQPQHF
TRBJ1-4 TRBV9 NA NA TGTGCCAGCAGCGGAAACAGGGTGGATGAAAAACTGTTTTTT CASSGNRVDEKLFF
TRBJ2-1 TRBV6-4 NA NA TGTGCCAGCAGTGACTCGACCGGGGAAAATGAGCAGTTCTTC CASSDSTGENEQFF
TRBJ1-4 TRBV28 NA TRBD1 TGTGCCACTCAAACCGGGACAGCCCCTGGGGGGTTGTTTTTT CATQTGTAPGGLFF
TRBJ2-7 TRBV12-5 NA NA TGTGCTAGTGGTTTGAGCTACTACGAGCAGTACTTC CASGLSYYEQYF
TRBJ1-2 TRBV2 NA TRBD1 TGTGCCAGCAGTGTCCAGGGGGCAGTTAACTATGGCTACACCTTC CASSVQGAVNYGYTF
TRBJ1-6 TRBV2 NA NA TGTGCCAGCAGAGATCAGGGGTCCAGAGGTTCACCCCTCCACTTT CASRDQGSRGSPLHF
TRBJ1-3 TRBV4-1 NA NA TGCGCCAGCAGCCGCTCACCCCCACAGGGCTCTGGAAACACCATATATTTT CASSRSPPQGSGNTIYF
TRBJ1-2 TRBV27 NA TRBD1 TGTGCCAGCAGACTAACAGGGGGCGCTTACTATGGCTACACCTTC CASRLTGGAYYGYTF
TRBJ2-6 TRBV28 NA NA TGTGCCAGCAGTCTTTACGGAGCGGACTCTGGGGCCAACGTCCTGACTTTC CASSLYGADSGANVLTF
TRBJ2-5 TRBV7-2 NA NA TGTGCCAGCAGCTTAGGGAACATGGGCAGGGAGACCCAGTACTTC CASSLGNMGRETQYF
TRBJ2-2 TRBV19 NA TRBD1 TGTGCCAGCCAGTCCGGGACAGGGGGTTACGGGGAGCTGTTTTTT CASQSGTGGYGELFF
TRBJ1-3 TRBV29-1 once NA TGCAGCGCTCTCCGGGACTCTGGAAACACCATATATTTT CSALRDSGNTIYF
TRBJ1-6 TRBV19 NA NA TGTGCCAGTAGTATAGATCTGAGAGGACTCCCGGCGTCACCCCTCCACTTT CASSIDLRGLPASPLHF
TRBJ2-2 TRBV27 few TRBD2 TGTGCCAGCAGAGAACTAGCGGGGGATAGGACCGGGGAGCTGTTTTTT CASRELAGDRTGELFF
TRBJ2-5 TRBV9 NA NA TGTGCCAGCAGCGCGTCCCCCAGGGAGACCCAGTACTTC CASSASPRETQYF
TRBJ2-7 TRBV5-6 NA NA TGTGCCAGCAGCTTGGATTCCCTGACTAACGGCTACGAGCAGTACTTC CASSLDSLTNGYEQYF
TRBJ2-1 TRBV27 NA NA TGTGCCAGCAGTTGGGGCGGCGGGGCCTACAATGAGCAGTTCTTC CASSWGGGAYNEQFF
TRBJ1-2 TRBV6-1 NA NA TGTGCCAGCAGTTCTCTCAGGGAAGATGGCTACACCTTC CASSSLREDGYTF
TRBJ2-5 TRBV18 NA NA TGTGCCAGCTCACCGCCCCAGGGGCGGGAGACCCAGTACTTC CASSPPQGRETQYF
TRBJ1-5 TRBV21-1 NA NA TGTGCCAGCAGCAAAGAAGTTGGCGGTGATAATCAGCCCCAGCATTTT CASSKEVGGDNQPQHF
TRBJ2-3 TRBV19 few NA TGTGCCAGTATTCCGGATACGCAGTATTTT CASIPDTQYF
TRBJ1-1 TRBV5-5 NA NA TGTGCCAGCAGCTTTGGTACAGTAATGAACACTGAAGCTTTCTTT CASSFGTVMNTEAFF
TRBJ1-1 TRBV7-3 NA NA TGTGCCAGCAGCTCCACAAGCTTGGGGAGCACTGAAGCTTTCTTT CASSSTSLGSTEAFF
TRBJ2-1 TRBV5-1 NA NA TGCGCCAGCAGCCAAATAGACAGCAATAATGAGCAGTTCTTC CASSQIDSNNEQFF
TRBJ1-1 TRBV28 NA TRBD1 TGTGCCAGCAGTCTCCCGGGACAGATTAGTGACACTGAAGCTTTCTTT CASSLPGQISDTEAFF
TRBJ2-2 TRBV5-4 NA NA TGTGCCAGCAGCGGAACCGGGACAATCAGCCTTAACACCGGGGAGCTGTTTTTT CASSGTGTISLNTGELFF
TRBJ2-5 TRBV11-2 few NA TGTGCCAGCAGCTGGGCAGGAGAGACCCAGTACTTC CASSWAGETQYF
TRBJ1-2 TRBV10-3 NA NA TGTGCCATCAGCAGAGAACAGGGTAAATCCAACTATGGCTACACCTTC CAISREQGKSNYGYTF
TRBJ2-7 TRBV6-6 NA NA TGTGCCAGCAGTTACTCAGTGGTCGGGCAGTACTTC CASSYSVVGQYF
TRBJ2-1 TRBV5-4 NA TRBD2 TGTGCCAGCAGCCAAGTTGCGGGGGGGTTCAATGAGCAGTTCTTC CASSQVAGGFNEQFF
TRBJ1-1 TRBV4-1 NA TRBD1 TGCGCCAGCAGCCAAGATAGGGGGCGAGAAACTGAAGCTTTCTTT CASSQDRGRETEAFF
TRBJ2-3 TRBV5-1 once TRBD1 TGCGCCAGCAGCCGGGACAGGGGAGGCTCAGATACGCAGTATTTT CASSRDRGGSDTQYF
TRBJ2-7 TRBV4-3 NA TRBD2 TGCGCCAGCAGCGCTACTAGCGGGGGATACGAGCAGTACTTC CASSATSGGYEQYF
TRBJ1-2 TRBV14 NA NA TGTGCCAGCAGCCCGCACCCGTTGGGCCATGGCTACACCTTC CASSPHPLGHGYTF
TRBJ2-1 TRBV9 NA NA TGTGCCAGCAGCACCTCCGGGACTGGGAGAAATGAGCAGTTCTTC CASSTSGTGRNEQFF
TRBJ2-7 TRBV4-1 NA TRBD1 TGCGCCAGCAGCCAATCAGACAGGGGGGCCTACGAGCAGTACTTC CASSQSDRGAYEQYF
TRBJ2-2 TRBV6-1 few NA TGTGCCAGCAGTGGCGGTGTACAGGTTAACACCGGGGAGCTGTTTTTT CASSGGVQVNTGELFF
TRBJ2-6 TRBV19 NA NA TGTGCCAGTAACCGACACAGCTCTGGGGCCAACGTCCTGACTTTC CASNRHSSGANVLTF